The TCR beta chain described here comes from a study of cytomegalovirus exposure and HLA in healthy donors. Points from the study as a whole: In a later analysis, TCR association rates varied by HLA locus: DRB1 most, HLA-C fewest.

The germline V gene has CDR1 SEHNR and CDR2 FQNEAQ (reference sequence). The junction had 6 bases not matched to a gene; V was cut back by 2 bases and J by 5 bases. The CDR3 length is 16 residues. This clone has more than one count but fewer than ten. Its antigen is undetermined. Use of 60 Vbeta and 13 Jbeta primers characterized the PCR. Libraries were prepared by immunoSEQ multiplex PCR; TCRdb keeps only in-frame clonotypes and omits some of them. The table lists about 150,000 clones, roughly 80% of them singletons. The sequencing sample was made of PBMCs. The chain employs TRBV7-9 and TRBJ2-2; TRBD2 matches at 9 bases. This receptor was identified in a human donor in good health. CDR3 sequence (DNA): TGTGCCAGCAGCTTACCCCTAGCGGGACGTACCGGGGAGCTGTTTTTT. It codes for CASSLPLAGRTGELFF.